The 7 T cell receptor beta chains in this list originate from one sample, sequenced in a study of graft-versus-host responses after intestinal transplantation. Their antigens remain unidentified. TCRdb's table, derived via immunoSEQ multiplex PCR, lists solely in-frame clones and lacks some. Of about 120,000 clones listed, 80% to 95% are singletons. Sequenced material: unstimulated CD4+ T cells sorted from spleen or lymph node cells, taken before intestinal transplant. Receptors were obtained from a human donor who received an intestinal transplant.

This clone was seen a single time. The gene calls are TRBV7-2 and TRBJ2-1; 11 nucleotides match TRBD2. V lost 2 bases and J lost 4; bases outside the gene matches: 1. This CDR3 is 15 amino acids long. The germline gives CDR1 SGHTA, CDR2 FQGNSA. CDR3 loop: CASSLRLAGYNEQFF. The CDR3 DNA reads as TGTGCCAGCAGCTTAAGACTAGCGGGATACAATGAGCAGTTCTTC.

The chain combines TRBV19 with TRBJ2-7; TRBD1 matches at 8 bases. J lost 0 bases, V lost 3 bases, and 10 bases had no gene match. The CDR3 is made up of 17 amino acids. From germline, CDR1 is LNHDA and CDR2 SQIVND (reference sequence). CDR3 nucleotides: TGTGCCAGTAGTATCCAACCACCGGGACAGGTCTCCTACGAGCAGTACTTC. It yields the protein CASSIQPPGQVSYEQYF.

The chain links TRBV7-3 to TRBJ1-2; 8 bases are a match to TRBD1. Trimming removed 4 bases from V and 7 bases from J; junction bases left unmatched: 2. The CDR3 length is 12 residues. Germline V gene sequence: CDR1 SGHTA, CDR2 FQGTGA. The CDR3, as DNA: TGTGCCAGCAGCTCAGGGGGCGGTGGCTACACCTTC. Protein sequence: CASSSGGGGYTF.

This chain joins TRBV5-4 and TRBJ2-5; D gene unclear. The CDR3 consists of 13 residues. Germline loops: CDR1 SGHNT, CDR2 YYREEE (reference sequence). V gave up 4 bases and J gave up 2 bases, with 9 bases separating them. As DNA, the CDR3 is TGTGCCAGCAGCAGCCGACGGCAAGAGACCCAGTACTTC. Protein product: CASSSRRQETQYF.

V and J are TRBV6-6 and TRBJ1-5; D ambiguous. Between the trimmed V and J ends, which lost 3 bases and 3 bases, there was a span of 9 bases. Germline loops: CDR1 MNHNY, CDR2 SVGAGI (reference sequence). This CDR3 has 14 amino acids. The CDR3 DNA reads as TGTGCCAGCAGTTATTCGGGAGTCAATCAGCCCCAGCATTTT. It specifies CASSYSGVNQPQHF.

This CDR3 reads CASSPGSKPEQYF. The CDR3 DNA is TGTGCCAGTAGTCCCGGGAGCAAACCCGAGCAGTACTTC. The J gene is TRBJ2-7, the V gene TRBV19; D might be TRBD2 (6 bases). The CDR3 contains 13 residues. V was pared by 5 bases and J by 6 bases, with 14 bases between. Looked up from germline, CDR1 is LNHDA and CDR2 is SQIVND (reference sequence).

This chain uses TRBV2 with TRBJ1-1, with D possibly TRBD1 on 5 matching bases. Trimming removed 3 bases from V and 5 bases from J, with 10 bases in between. Germline CDR1 reads SNHLY; CDR2 reads FYNNEI. This CDR3 contains 13 residues. CDR3 region: CASSDRGLTEAFF. The CDR3 DNA follows: TGTGCCAGCAGTGATCGGGGCCTAACTGAAGCTTTCTTT.